The 7 T cell receptor beta chains below were found in one sample sequenced in a study of shared clonotypes between healthy human individuals. Assay: immunoSEQ multiplex PCR; the TCRdb copy retains only in-frame clones and omits some. The table has about 2.3 million clones, around 90% seen once. Sequencing was done on a sample of naive CD4+ T cells from PBMCs. Subset in this sample: CD45RA+ positively selected. All receptors derive from a man aged 18-30 years in good health. Some clones in this sample may be carry-over from other donors' samples.

CDR3 nucleotide sequence: TGTGCCAGCTCCGCAGCCCCCGGGGGCTACGGGGAGCTGTTTTTT. Its protein is CASSAAPGGYGELFF. The gene calls are TRBV18 and TRBJ2-2; D may correspond to TRBD1 or TRBD2 (6 bases each). V was pared by 6 bases and J by 7 bases, with 18 bases between. The CDR3 is made up of 15 amino acids. Germline assignment: CDR1 KGHSH and CDR2 LQKENI.

The gene calls are TRBV6-1 and TRBJ2-1; 7 nucleotides match TRBD2. The J segment lost 5 bases and the V segment lost 8 bases, leaving 6 bases of the junction unmatched. CDR3 size: 13 residues. Germline V gene sequence: CDR1 MNHNS, CDR2 SASEGT. The CDR3 nucleotides read TGTGCCAGCCATCTAGCGGCTAACAATGAGCAGTTCTTC. Its protein product is CASHLAANNEQFF.

The rearrangement joins TRBV7-7 to TRBJ2-5; D possibly corresponds to TRBD2 (5 bases). This CDR3 region has 15 residues. From germline, CDR1 is SSHAT and CDR2 FNYEAQ (reference sequence). V was shortened by 1 base and J by 1 base, with 10 bases between the two germline ends. The CDR3 sequence is CASSLVLGIQETQYF. CDR3 nucleotide sequence: TGTGCCAGCAGCTTAGTACTCGGGATCCAAGAGACCCAGTACTTC.

This chain connects TRBV2 to TRBJ1-2; perhaps TRBD1 as D (6 bases). The germline gives CDR1 SNHLY, CDR2 FYNNEI. V was clipped by 4 bases and J by 3 bases, with 12 bases between them. This CDR3 has 14 residues. CDR3 DNA sequence: TGTGCCAGCAGTGTAACAGGGAAGGACTATGGCTACACCTTC. It is translated as CASSVTGKDYGYTF.

The chain employs TRBV28 and TRBJ2-7; 8 nucleotides agree with TRBD1. Per germline, CDR1 MDHEN and CDR2 SYDVKM. Trimming took 8 bases from V and 3 from J; bases not matched to a gene: 9. CDR3 length equals 14 residues. The CDR3 protein is CASGETGARYEQYF. The CDR3 DNA follows: TGTGCCAGCGGAGAGACAGGGGCGCGCTACGAGCAGTACTTC.

The V gene is TRBV5-4, the J gene TRBJ2-7, with 8 bases aligning to TRBD2. Germline-derived CDR1 and CDR2 are SGHNT and YYREEE (reference sequence). The CDR3 runs 16 residues. After removal of 4 bases from V and 1 base from J, the junction contained 10 bases not matched to a gene. CDR3 sequence (DNA): TGTGCCAGCAGCAGGGTAGGGAGCGGGAGTTCCTACGAGCAGTACTTC. Encoded protein: CASSRVGSGSSYEQYF.

The V gene is TRBV10-3, the J gene TRBJ2-6, with D uncertain. The V and J ends lost 3 bases and 8 bases respectively, with 8 bases between them. Per germline, CDR1 ENHRY and CDR2 SYGVKD. CDR3 length: 13 amino acids. The CDR3 DNA sequence: TGTGCCATCAGTGATGGAGAGACCAACGTCCTGACTTTC. Its translation: CAISDGETNVLTF.